The TCR beta chain under discussion was sequenced for a study of cytomegalovirus exposure and HLA in healthy donors. PCR involved 60 Vbeta and 13 Jbeta primers. Profiling relied on immunoSEQ multiplex PCR, and the TCRdb table lists in-frame clones only, not all of them. The sample has about 33,000 clones. The TCR originated in a woman in her thirties or forties in good health and CMV-seropositive. Sequencing input: PBMCs.

CDR3 protein: CASSRRTGTLIRNTEAFF. For the CDR3, the DNA is TGTGCCAGCAGTCGGCGGACAGGGACACTAATACGGAACACTGAAGCTTTCTTT. The V gene is TRBV27, the J gene TRBJ1-1; 8 nucleotides line up with TRBD1. The V gene end was trimmed by 5 bases and the J gene end by 1 base; junction bases not matched to a gene: 15. This CDR3 contains 18 residues. The V gene's germline CDR1 is MNHEY and CDR2 SMNVEV (reference sequence).